This record concerns one T cell receptor (beta chain) sequence. Its cognate antigen is unknown. This entry is derived from a study of T cell clonotyping in hematopoietic cell transplantation. Looking at the study overall: Cytoreduction preceded collection of pretransplant recipient samples. Overall study findings and caveats: At the given depth, recipient repertoires were over 95% de novo clonotypes. Graft donor and pretransplant recipient Inverse Simpson Index values predicted broader posttransplant TCR diversity.

The data were produced by immunoSEQ multiplex PCR, yet TCRdb's version contains in-frame clones alone and is incomplete. The sample holds 5,500 to 6,000 clones; 80% are singletons and the top ten take more than 14%. Time point described: recipient sample about 28 days before transplant, after cytoreduction. Blood collection times were about day -28 and days 30, 100, 180 posttransplant. The source of this sequence is a woman between 50 and 59 years old with acute myeloid leukemia. Some clones in this sample may be carry-over from other donors' samples. The input for sequencing was peripheral blood mononuclear cells, taken before stem cell transplant.

The CDR3 loop reads CASSSNRGTEAFF. The CDR3 region has the DNA TGTGCCAGCAGCTCCAACAGGGGAACTGAAGCTTTCTTT. This chain uses TRBV27 with TRBJ1-1, with 7 bases identical to TRBD1. Germline V lookup: CDR1 MNHEY, CDR2 SMNVEV (reference sequence). This CDR3 spans 13 amino acids. The V and J ends lost 6 bases and 5 bases, in that order; junction bases with no gene match: 6.